This TCR beta chain came from a study of blood T cell repertoires in COVID-19. Profiled with immunoSEQ multiplex PCR; TCRdb holds only in-frame clones, not every one. The data show around 300,000 clones, 88% seen once. Germline trimming cut 7 bases from V and 4 bases from J; bases unmatched to any gene: 7. This CDR3 is built from 14 residues. Germline CDR1 is MDHEN and CDR2 is SYDVKM. Sequenced material: PBMCs or T cells enriched from blood (not recorded which). This receptor was obtained from a man aged 30 to 45 who had recovered from COVID-19. The chain carries TRBV28 and TRBJ1-3, with 7 bases matching TRBD1. CDR3 bases: TGTGCCAGCAATCCTACAGGGGCAGGAAACACCATATATTTT. This codes for CASNPTGAGNTIYF.